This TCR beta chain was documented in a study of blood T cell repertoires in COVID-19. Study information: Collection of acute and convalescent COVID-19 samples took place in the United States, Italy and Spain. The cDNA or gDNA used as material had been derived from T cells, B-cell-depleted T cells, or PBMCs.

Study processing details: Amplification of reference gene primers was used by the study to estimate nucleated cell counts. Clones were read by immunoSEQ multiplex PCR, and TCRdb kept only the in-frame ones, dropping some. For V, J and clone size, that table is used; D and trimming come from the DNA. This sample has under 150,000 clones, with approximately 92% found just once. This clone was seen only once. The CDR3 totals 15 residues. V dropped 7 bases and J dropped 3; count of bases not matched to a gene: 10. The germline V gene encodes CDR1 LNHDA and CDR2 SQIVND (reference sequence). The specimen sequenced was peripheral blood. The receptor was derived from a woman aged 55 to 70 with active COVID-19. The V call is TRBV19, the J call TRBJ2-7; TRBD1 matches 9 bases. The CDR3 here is CASKRTGTGIYEQYF. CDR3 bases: TGTGCCAGTAAGAGAACCGGGACAGGGATCTACGAGCAGTACTTC.